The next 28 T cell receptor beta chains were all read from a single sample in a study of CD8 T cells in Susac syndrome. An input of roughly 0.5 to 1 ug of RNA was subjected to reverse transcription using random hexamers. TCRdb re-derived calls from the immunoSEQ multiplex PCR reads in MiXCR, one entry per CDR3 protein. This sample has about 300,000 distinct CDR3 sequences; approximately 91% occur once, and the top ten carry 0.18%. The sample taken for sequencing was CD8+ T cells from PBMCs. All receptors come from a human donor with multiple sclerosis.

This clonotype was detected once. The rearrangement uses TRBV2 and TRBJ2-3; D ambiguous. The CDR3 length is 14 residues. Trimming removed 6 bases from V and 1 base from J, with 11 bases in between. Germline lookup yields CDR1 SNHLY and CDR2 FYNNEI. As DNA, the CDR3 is TGTGCCAGCAGGGACCCCCCTGGCACAGATACGCAGTATTTT. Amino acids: CASRDPPGTDTQYF.

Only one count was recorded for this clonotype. In DNA, the CDR3 is TGTGCCAGCAACGACTTCGTCTCCTCCACAGATACGCAGTATTTT. It encodes CASNDFVSSTDTQYF. The rearrangement links TRBV6-1 to TRBJ2-3; the D is unclear. Germline V lookup: CDR1 MNHNS, CDR2 SASEGT. V was clipped by 7 bases and J by 2 bases, with 16 bases between them. This CDR3 comprises 15 residues.

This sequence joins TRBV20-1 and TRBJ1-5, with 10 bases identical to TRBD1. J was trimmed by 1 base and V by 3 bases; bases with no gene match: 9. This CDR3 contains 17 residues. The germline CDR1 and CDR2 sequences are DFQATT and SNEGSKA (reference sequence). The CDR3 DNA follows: TGCAGTGCTAGGGGGGGACAGGGGCGACGGAGCAATCAGCCCCAGCATTTT. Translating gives CSARGGQGRRSNQPQHF.

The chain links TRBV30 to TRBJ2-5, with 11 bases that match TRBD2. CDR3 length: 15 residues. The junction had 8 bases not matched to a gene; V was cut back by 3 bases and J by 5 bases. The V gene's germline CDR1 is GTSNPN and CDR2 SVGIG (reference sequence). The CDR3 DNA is TGTGCCTGGAGAGGGTCTAGCGGGGGGCGGGAGACCCAGTACTTC. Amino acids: CAWRGSSGGRETQYF.

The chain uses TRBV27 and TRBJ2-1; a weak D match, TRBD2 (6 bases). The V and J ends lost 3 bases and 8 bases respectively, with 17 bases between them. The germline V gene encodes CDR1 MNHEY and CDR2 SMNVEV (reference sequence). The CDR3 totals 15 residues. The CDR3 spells CASSLGLTRSDEQFF. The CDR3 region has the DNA TGTGCCAGCAGTTTGGGACTGACCCGGAGTGATGAGCAGTTCTTC.

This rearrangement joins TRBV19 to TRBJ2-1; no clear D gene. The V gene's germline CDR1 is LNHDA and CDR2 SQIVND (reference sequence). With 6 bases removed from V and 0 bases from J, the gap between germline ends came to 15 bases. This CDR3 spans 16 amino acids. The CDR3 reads CASRTAALSSYNEQFF. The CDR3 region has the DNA TGTGCCAGTAGAACCGCTGCGCTGAGCTCCTACAATGAGCAGTTCTTC.

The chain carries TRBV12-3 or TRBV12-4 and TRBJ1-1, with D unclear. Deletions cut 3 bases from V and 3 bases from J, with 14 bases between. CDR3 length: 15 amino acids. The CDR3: CASSFYREGDTEAFF. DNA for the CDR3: TGTGCCAGCAGTTTTTATCGAGAGGGAGACACTGAAGCTTTCTTT.

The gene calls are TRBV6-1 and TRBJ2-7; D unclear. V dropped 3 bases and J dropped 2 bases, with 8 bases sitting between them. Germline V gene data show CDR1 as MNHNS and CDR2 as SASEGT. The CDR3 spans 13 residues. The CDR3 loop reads CASSEPGAYEQYF. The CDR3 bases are TGTGCCAGCAGTGAGCCCGGAGCCTACGAGCAGTACTTC.

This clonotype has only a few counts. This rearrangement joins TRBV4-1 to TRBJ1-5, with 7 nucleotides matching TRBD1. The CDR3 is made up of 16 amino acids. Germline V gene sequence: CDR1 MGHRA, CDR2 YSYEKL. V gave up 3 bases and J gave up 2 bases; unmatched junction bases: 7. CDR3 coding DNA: TGCGCCAGCAGCCAGGAGGGGGCTTGGGGCAATCAGCCCCAGCATTTT. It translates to CASSQEGAWGNQPQHF.

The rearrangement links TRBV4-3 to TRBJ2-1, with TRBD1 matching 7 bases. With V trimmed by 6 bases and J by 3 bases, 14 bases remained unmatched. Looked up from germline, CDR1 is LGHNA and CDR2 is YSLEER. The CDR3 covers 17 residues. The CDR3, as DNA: TGCGCCAGCAGTCAGTCCCGGACAGGTGTAAACTACAATGAGCAGTTCTTC. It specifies CASSQSRTGVNYNEQFF.

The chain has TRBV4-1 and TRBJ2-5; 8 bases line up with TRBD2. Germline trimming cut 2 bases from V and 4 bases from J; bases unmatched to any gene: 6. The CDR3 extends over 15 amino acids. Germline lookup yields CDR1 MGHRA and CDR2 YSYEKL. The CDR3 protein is CASSQMSSGVETQYF. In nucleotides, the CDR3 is TGCGCCAGCAGCCAAATGAGTAGCGGGGTAGAGACCCAGTACTTC.

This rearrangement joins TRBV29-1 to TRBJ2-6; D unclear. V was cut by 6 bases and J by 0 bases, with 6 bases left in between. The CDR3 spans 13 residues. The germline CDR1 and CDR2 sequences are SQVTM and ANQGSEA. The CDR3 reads CSVRASGANVLTF. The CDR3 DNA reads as TGCAGCGTCCGGGCCTCTGGGGCCAACGTCCTGACTTTC.

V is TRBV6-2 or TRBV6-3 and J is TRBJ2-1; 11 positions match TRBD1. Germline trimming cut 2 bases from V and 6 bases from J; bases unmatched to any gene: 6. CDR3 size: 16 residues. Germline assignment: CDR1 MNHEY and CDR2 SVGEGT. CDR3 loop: CASSYLGQGVRNEQFF. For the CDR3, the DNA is TGTGCCAGCAGTTACCTGGGACAGGGGGTCCGCAATGAGCAGTTCTTC.

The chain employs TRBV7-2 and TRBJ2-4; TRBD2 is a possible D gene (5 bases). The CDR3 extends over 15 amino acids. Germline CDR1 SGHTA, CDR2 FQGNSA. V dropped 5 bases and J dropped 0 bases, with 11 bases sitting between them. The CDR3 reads CASSHEGVAKNIQYF. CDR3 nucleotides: TGTGCCAGCAGCCACGAGGGCGTAGCCAAAAACATTCAGTACTTC.

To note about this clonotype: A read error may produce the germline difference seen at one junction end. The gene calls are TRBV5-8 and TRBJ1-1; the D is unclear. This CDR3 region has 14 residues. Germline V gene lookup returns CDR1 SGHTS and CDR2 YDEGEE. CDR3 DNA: TGTGCCACCAGCTTTGGGCCTATGAACACTGAAGCTTTCTTT. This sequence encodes CATSFGPMNTEAFF.

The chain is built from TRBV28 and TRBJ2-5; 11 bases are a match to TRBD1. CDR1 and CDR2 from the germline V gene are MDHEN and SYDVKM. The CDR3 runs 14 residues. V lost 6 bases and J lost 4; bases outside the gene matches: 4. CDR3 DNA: TGTGCCAGCAGCGGACAGGGGGCAGGAGAGACCCAGTACTTC. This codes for CASSGQGAGETQYF.

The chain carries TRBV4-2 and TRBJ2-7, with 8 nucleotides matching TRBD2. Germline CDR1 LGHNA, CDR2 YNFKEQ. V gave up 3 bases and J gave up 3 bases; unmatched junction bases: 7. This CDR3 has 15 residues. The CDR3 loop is CASSQETSAYYEQYF. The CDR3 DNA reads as TGTGCCAGCAGCCAGGAGACTAGCGCCTACTACGAGCAGTACTTC.

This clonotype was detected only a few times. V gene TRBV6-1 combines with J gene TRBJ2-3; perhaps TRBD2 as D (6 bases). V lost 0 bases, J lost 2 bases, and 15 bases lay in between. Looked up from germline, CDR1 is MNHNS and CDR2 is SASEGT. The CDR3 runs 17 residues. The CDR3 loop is CASSEALAGRTTDTQYF. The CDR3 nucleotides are TGTGCCAGCAGTGAAGCGCTTGCGGGGCGAACCACAGATACGCAGTATTTT.

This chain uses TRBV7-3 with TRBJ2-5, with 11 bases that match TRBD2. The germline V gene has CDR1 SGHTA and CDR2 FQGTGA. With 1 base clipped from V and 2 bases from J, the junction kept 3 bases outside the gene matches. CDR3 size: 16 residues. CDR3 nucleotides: TGTGCCAGCAGCTTAATCGCTAGCGGGGGGCAAGAGACCCAGTACTTC. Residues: CASSLIASGGQETQYF.

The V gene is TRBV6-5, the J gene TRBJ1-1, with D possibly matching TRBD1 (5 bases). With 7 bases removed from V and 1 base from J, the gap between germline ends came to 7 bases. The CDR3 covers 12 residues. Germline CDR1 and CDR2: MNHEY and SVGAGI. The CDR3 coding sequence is TGTGCCAGCATTGGGGGGAACACTGAAGCTTTCTTT. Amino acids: CASIGGNTEAFF.

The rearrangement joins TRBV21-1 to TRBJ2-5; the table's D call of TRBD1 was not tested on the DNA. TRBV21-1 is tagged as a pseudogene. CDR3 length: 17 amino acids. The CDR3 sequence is CASSKADLGQGGETQYF. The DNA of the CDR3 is TGTGCCAGCAGCAAAGCTGACCTGGGACAGGGGGGGGAGACCCAGTACTTC.

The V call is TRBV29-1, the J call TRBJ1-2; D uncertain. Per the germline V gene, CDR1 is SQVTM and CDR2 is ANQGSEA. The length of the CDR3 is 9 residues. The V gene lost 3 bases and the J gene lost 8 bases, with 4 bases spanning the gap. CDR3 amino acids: CSVDRGYTF. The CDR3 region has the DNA TGCAGCGTTGACCGGGGCTACACCTTC.

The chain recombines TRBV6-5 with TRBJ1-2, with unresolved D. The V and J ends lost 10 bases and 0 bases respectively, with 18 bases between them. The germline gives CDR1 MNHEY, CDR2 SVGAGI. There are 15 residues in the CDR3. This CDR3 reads CATTPLPLTNYGYTF. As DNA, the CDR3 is TGTGCCACCACCCCCCTGCCCCTGACTAACTATGGCTACACCTTC.

CDR3 in amino acids: CASSMLAGGVYNEQFF. For the CDR3, the DNA is TGTGCCAGCAGTATGTTAGCGGGGGGGGTCTACAATGAGCAGTTCTTC. The rearrangement joins TRBV6-2 or TRBV6-3 to TRBJ2-1; 11 nucleotides align to TRBD2. The CDR3 spans 16 residues. Germline loops: CDR1 MNHEY, CDR2 SVGEGT. Trimming took 5 bases from V and 3 from J; bases not matched to a gene: 6.

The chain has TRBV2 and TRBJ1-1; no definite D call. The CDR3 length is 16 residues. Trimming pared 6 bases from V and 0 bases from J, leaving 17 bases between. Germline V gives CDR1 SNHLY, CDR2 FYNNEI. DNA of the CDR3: TGTGCCAGCAGACCACACATCTCGTCTGTGAACACTGAAGCTTTCTTT. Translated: CASRPHISSVNTEAFF. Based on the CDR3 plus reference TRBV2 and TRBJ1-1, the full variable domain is EPEVTQTPSHQVTQMGQEVILRCVPISNHLYFYWYRQILGQKVEFLVSFYNNEISEKSEIFDDQFSVERPDGSNFTLKIRSTKLEDSAMYFCASRPHISSVNTEAFFGQGTRLTVV.

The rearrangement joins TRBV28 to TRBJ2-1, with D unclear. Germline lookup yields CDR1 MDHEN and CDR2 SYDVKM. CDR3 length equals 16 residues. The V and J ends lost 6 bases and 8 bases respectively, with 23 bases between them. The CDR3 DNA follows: TGTGCCAGCAGCCCAATAGAACCCCGGGTCCACGATGAGCAGTTCTTC. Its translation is CASSPIEPRVHDEQFF.

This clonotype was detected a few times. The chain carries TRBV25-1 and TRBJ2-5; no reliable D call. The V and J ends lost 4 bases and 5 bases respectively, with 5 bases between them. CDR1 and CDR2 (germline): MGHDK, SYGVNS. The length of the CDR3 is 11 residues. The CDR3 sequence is CASSVFETQYF. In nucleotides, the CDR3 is TGTGCCAGCAGTGTATTCGAGACCCAGTACTTC.

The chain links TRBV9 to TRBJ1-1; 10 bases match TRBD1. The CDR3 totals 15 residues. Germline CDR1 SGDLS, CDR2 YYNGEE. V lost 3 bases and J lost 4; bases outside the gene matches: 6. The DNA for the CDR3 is TGTGCCAGCAGCGCCGAGGGGACAGGGGCCACTGAAGCTTTCTTT. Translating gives CASSAEGTGATEAFF.